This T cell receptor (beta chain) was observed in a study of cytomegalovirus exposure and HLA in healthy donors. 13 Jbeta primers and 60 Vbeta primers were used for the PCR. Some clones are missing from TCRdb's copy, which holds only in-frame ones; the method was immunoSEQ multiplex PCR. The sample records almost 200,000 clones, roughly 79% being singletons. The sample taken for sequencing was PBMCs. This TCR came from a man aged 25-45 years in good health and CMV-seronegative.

The CDR3 DNA follows: TGTGCCAGCAGCATCCGATTGGGACAGTCAACTAATGAAAAACTGTTTTTT. Residues: CASSIRLGQSTNEKLFF. The rearrangement joins TRBV11-2 to TRBJ1-4; 7 nucleotides agree with TRBD1. Trimming cost V 5 bases and J 0 bases; bases outside gene matches: 9. Germline V gene lookup returns CDR1 SGHAT and CDR2 FQNNGV. The CDR3 totals 17 residues. The full variable domain, in which reference TRBV11-2 and TRBJ1-4 provide the parts outside the CDR3, is EAGVAQSPRYKIIEKRQSVAFWCNPISGHATLYWYQQILGQGPKLLIQFQNNGVVDDSQLPKDRFSAERLKGVDSTLKIQPAKLEDSAVYLCASSIRLGQSTNEKLFFGSGTQLSVL.